This TCR beta chain emerged from a study of shared clonotypes between healthy human individuals. Study findings and constraints: Naive subsets tended to show greater estimated richness than memory subsets. Lower generation probabilities were found for non-shared clonotypes than for those shared by all four donors.

Method: immunoSEQ multiplex PCR; TCRdb's copy keeps in-frame clones and lacks some. The sample holds some 2,000,000 clones, less than 95% seen once. CD45RO-negative CD8 cells positively selected for CCR7 made up the naive population, which excluded terminally differentiated effector memory CD45RA+ cells. V was clipped by 1 base and J by 3 bases; unmatched bases: 3. The CDR3 spans 14 residues. The germline gives CDR1 PRHDT, CDR2 FYEKMQ (reference sequence). Details on this clone: Its antigen is unidentified.

The sequenced sample consisted of naive CD8+ T cells sorted from blood. V usage is TRBV13 and J usage is TRBJ2-7, with 7 bases lining up with TRBD1. The receptor was derived from a man between 18 and 35 years old in good health. CDR3: CASSLATGYYEQYF. DNA for the CDR3: TGTGCCAGCAGCTTAGCGACAGGGTACTACGAGCAGTACTTC.